This T cell receptor (beta chain) originates from a study of T cell repertoires in cytomegalovirus infection. About the research overall: From public TCR beta signatures came an indication of both CMV infection and matching HLA type.

TCRdb fed the reads into MiXCR, producing one record per CDR3 protein. The sample consists of about 310,000 distinct CDR3 sequences, around 9.1% of them appearing once. Concerning this clonotype: Its antigen is unidentified. The germline gene is not matched at one end of the junction; a read error may be the cause.

The CDR3 length is 13 residues. Germline-derived CDR1 and CDR2 are LNHDA and SQIVND (reference sequence). Findings and limits, study-wide: There were carriers of CMV plus the relevant HLA, and cumulative public TCR beta family frequency identified them. The response measured ex vivo was dominated by TCR beta clonotypes (HLA-C-restricted and CMV-specific).

This TCR was sampled from a human donor in good health (CMV status not recorded). Some clones in this sample may be carry-over from other donors' samples. The sample consisted of PBMCs. The V gene is TRBV19, the J gene TRBJ1-6; D might be TRBD1 (6 bases). The CDR3 spells CASNGRGSSRLHF. In DNA, the CDR3 is TGTGCCAGTAATGGCAGGGGAAGTTCACGCCTCCACTTT.